In its sample, the clone carrying this TCR beta chain was seen once. Amplification of TCR alpha and beta CDR3 regions from RNA used iRepertoire nested multiplex PCR. Input was roughly 100-450 ng of tissue mRNA or PBMC total RNA. One entry per CDR3 protein results from TCRdb running MiXCR on the multiplex PCR reads. The sample consists of about 140,000 distinct CDR3 sequences, about two fifths of them appearing once. The record originates from a study of glioma-infiltrating T cells. Germline V gives CDR1 DFQATT, CDR2 SNEGSKA (reference sequence). The CDR3 is 14 amino acids. The V and J ends lost 4 bases and 2 bases, in that order; junction bases with no gene match: 5.

The sequence derives from a human donor with low-grade glioma or glioblastoma, undergoing nonglioma brain surgery, or in good health (not recorded which). The chain links TRBV20-1 to TRBJ2-1; 7 positions agree with TRBD1. Sample: glioma tissue, nonneoplastic brain tissue, or PBMCs (not recorded which). The CDR3 spells CSAIRTGPYNEQFF. The CDR3 nucleotides are TGCAGTGCTATTCGGACAGGACCCTACAATGAGCAGTTCTTC.